This T cell receptor (beta chain) derives from a study of T cells in localized non-small cell lung cancer. The CDR3 contains 13 residues. With 5 bases removed from V and 7 bases from J, the gap between germline ends came to 14 bases. The V gene's germline CDR1 is SGHAT and CDR2 FQNNGV. The repertoire was sequenced with immunoSEQ multiplex PCR; TCRdb's copy has only in-frame clones and lacks some. The sample records 15,000 to 20,000 clones, about 83% being singletons. This TCR was sampled from a man aged 40 to 75 with stage I lung adenocarcinoma. V gene TRBV11-2 combines with J gene TRBJ1-1, with D hard to call. Sequences were derived from peripheral blood, sampled before any cancer treatment. CDR3: CASSPDRLGEAFF. Written as DNA, the CDR3 is TGTGCCAGCAGCCCGGACCGACTAGGTGAAGCTTTCTTT.